The 21 T cell receptor beta chains listed next were all sequenced from one sample in a study of blood T cells in healthy people across ages. Together with a sample-barcoded 5' primer, a J-beta primer mix was included in a second PCR lasting roughly 6 to 12 cycles. TCRdb fed the 5' RACE reads into MiXCR, producing one record per CDR3 protein. The top ten hold 3% of the sample, which has approximately 800,000 distinct CDR3 sequences, roughly 25% seen once. These same data were also listed under a study on T cells of mothers and their children.

Sequenced input: blood. Every receptor here comes from a boy younger than 18 in good health.

The rearrangement links TRBV2 to TRBJ2-5, with 9 bases fitting TRBD2. CDR3 size: 16 residues. Germline CDR1 SNHLY, CDR2 FYNNEI. With V trimmed by 4 bases and J by 0 bases, 6 bases remained unmatched. The CDR3 DNA reads TGTGCCAGCAGTGCGTCTAGCGGGGTCTACCAAGAGACCCAGTACTTC. Amino acid sequence: CASSASSGVYQETQYF.

The chain combines TRBV5-6 with TRBJ2-3; D possibly corresponds to TRBD1 (5 bases). The CDR3 loop spans 16 amino acids. CDR1 SGHDT and CDR2 YYEEEE come from the germline V gene. V was cut by 1 base and J by 4 bases, with 16 bases left in between. The CDR3 here is CASSLQGAGKSDTQYF. The CDR3 DNA reads as TGTGCCAGCAGCTTGCAAGGGGCAGGGAAGTCAGATACGCAGTATTTT. Using reference TRBV5-6 and TRBJ2-3 for the parts outside the CDR3, the full variable domain is DAGVTQSPTHLIKTRGQQVTLRCSPKSGHDTVSWYQQALGQGPQFIFQYYEEEERQRGNFPDRFSGHQFPNYSSELNVNALLLGDSALYLCASSLQGAGKSDTQYFGPGTRLTVL.

The CDR3: CASSQITTNEKLFF. As DNA, the CDR3 is TGTGCCAGCAGCCAAATTACGACTAATGAAAAACTGTTTTTT. V usage is TRBV7-9 and J usage is TRBJ1-4; no clear D gene. Germline lookup yields CDR1 SEHNR and CDR2 FQNEAQ (reference sequence). This CDR3 spans 14 amino acids. The germline V and J ends were trimmed by 5 bases and 2 bases, with 9 bases remaining between them. Looking up the rest from reference TRBV7-9 and TRBJ1-4 gives the full variable domain: DTGVSQNPRHKITKRGQNVTFRCDPISEHNRLYWYRQTLGQGPEFLTYFQNEAQLEKSRLLSDRFSAERPKGSFSTLEIQRTEQGDSAMYLCASSQITTNEKLFFGSGTQLSVL.

The rearrangement joins TRBV28 to TRBJ2-1; D might be TRBD2 (5 bases). The CDR3 length is 14 residues. Trimming shortened V by 6 bases and J by 3 bases, and 12 bases separated the two germline ends. Germline assignment: CDR1 MDHEN and CDR2 SYDVKM. CDR3 nucleotide sequence: TGTGCCAGCAGGGACGTAGGGAGCTACAATGAGCAGTTCTTC. Translating it yields CASRDVGSYNEQFF.

The chain couples TRBV12-3 or TRBV12-4 to TRBJ2-7; 9 nucleotides align to TRBD1. Trimming removed 8 bases from V and 3 bases from J; junction bases left unmatched: 8. The CDR3 is 14 residues long. Here the CDR3 reads CASGETGGGYEQYF. CDR3 in DNA: TGTGCCAGCGGCGAGACAGGGGGGGGCTACGAGCAGTACTTC.

The chain has TRBV5-5 and TRBJ2-6; D not certain. In germline, CDR1 is SGHKS, CDR2 YYEKEE (reference sequence). CDR3 length equals 16 residues. V shed 0 bases and J shed 2 bases, with 9 bases lying between them. This CDR3 reads CASSLDPAAGANVLTF. CDR3 nucleotide sequence: TGTGCCAGCAGCTTGGACCCCGCAGCTGGGGCCAACGTCCTGACTTTC.

The rearrangement uses TRBV7-2 and TRBJ1-5; 7 bases match TRBD1. The CDR3 consists of 13 residues. The germline CDR1 and CDR2 sequences are SGHTA and FQGNSA. V was pared by 5 bases and J by 5 bases, with 3 bases of the junction left unmatched. The CDR3 bases are TGTGCCAGCAGCCGGGACAGTTATCAGCCCCAGCATTTT. It codes for CASSRDSYQPQHF.

The gene calls are TRBV6-4 and TRBJ1-2; D possibly corresponds to TRBD1 (6 bases). V lost 0 bases, J lost 6 bases, and 17 bases lay in between. The CDR3 is made up of 16 amino acids. Germline lookup yields CDR1 MRHNA and CDR2 SNTAGT. The CDR3 DNA sequence: TGTGCCAGCAGTGACTCGAATCCGGACAGTCCCAATGGCTACACCTTC. Protein sequence: CASSDSNPDSPNGYTF.

The genes are TRBV12-3 or TRBV12-4 and TRBJ1-2, with D possibly TRBD1 on 5 matching bases. The CDR3 is made up of 12 amino acids. Trimming pared 2 bases from V and 8 bases from J, leaving 9 bases between. Written as DNA, the CDR3 is TGTGCCAGCAGTTTAACGACAGCAGGCTACACCTTC. Amino acid sequence: CASSLTTAGYTF.

This clonotype was seen a few times. The chain joins TRBV28 to TRBJ2-7; 9 bases line up with TRBD2. The CDR3 runs 14 residues. The V segment lost 7 bases and the J segment 3 bases; nucleotides outside the gene matches: 7. CDR1 is MDHEN, CDR2 SYDVKM, per germline. The CDR3 sequence: CASTVAGEIYEQYF. The DNA of the CDR3 is TGTGCCAGCACAGTAGCGGGGGAGATCTACGAGCAGTACTTC.

The CDR3 nucleotides are TGTGCCAGCTCACCCGTTACACAGGCGAAGGTGGGGCTGTTTTTT. Protein sequence: CASSPVTQAKVGLFF. V is TRBV18 and J is TRBJ1-4; D might be TRBD1 (5 bases). The V gene lost 3 bases and the J gene lost 14 bases, with 22 bases spanning the gap. CDR3 length: 15 residues. CDR1 is KGHSH and CDR2 is LQKENI in the germline V gene.

The chain uses TRBV29-1 and TRBJ1-2; D not resolved. Trimming stripped 0 bases from V and 2 bases from J, with 7 bases between. CDR1 is SQVTM, CDR2 ANQGSEA, per germline. The CDR3 spans 13 residues. DNA for the CDR3: TGCAGCGTTGAAGATGGGCAGAACTATGGCTACACCTTC. This gives the protein CSVEDGQNYGYTF.

This clonotype came up a few times. The chain combines TRBV12-3 or TRBV12-4 with TRBJ1-4, with no clear D. V lost 3 bases to trimming and J lost 2 bases, with 4 bases between them. The CDR3 length is 13 residues. In DNA, the CDR3 is TGTGCCAGCAGTTTTGGGACTAATGAAAAACTGTTTTTT. This gives the protein CASSFGTNEKLFF.

Comment on this clonotype: A junction end diverges from the germline sequence, so it may reflect a read error. The V call is TRBV2, the J call TRBJ2-6; TRBD1 is a possible D gene (5 bases). The CDR3 has 17 amino acids. Germline-derived CDR1 and CDR2 are SNHLY and FYNNEI. The CDR3 spells CASSLPLSGPGTNVLTF. CDR3 DNA sequence: TGTGCCAGCAGTTTACCATTATCAGGGCCTGGGACCAACGTCCTGACTTTC.

This sequence joins TRBV7-3 and TRBJ1-2, with TRBD1 matching over 9 bases. Germline V CDR1 and CDR2: SGHTA, FQGTGA. There are 13 residues in the CDR3. With 5 bases clipped from V and 8 bases from J, the junction kept 6 bases outside the gene matches. CDR3: CASSQKGTGGYTF. CDR3 sequence (DNA): TGTGCCAGCAGCCAGAAGGGGACAGGGGGCTACACCTTC.

V gene TRBV2 combines with J gene TRBJ2-4; TRBD1 matches 7 bases. With 4 bases clipped from V and 1 base from J, the junction kept 7 bases outside the gene matches. In germline, CDR1 is SNHLY, CDR2 FYNNEI. The CDR3 consists of 16 residues. CDR3 DNA sequence: TGTGCCAGCAGTGGACAGGGCTGGGGGGCCAAAAACATTCAGTACTTC. Translation gives CASSGQGWGAKNIQYF.

V gene TRBV18 combines with J gene TRBJ1-5; possible D gene TRBD1, 6 bases. The germline V gene has CDR1 KGHSH and CDR2 LQKENI. The ends were cut back, 5 bases at V and 5 bases at J, with 19 bases in the middle. CDR3 size: 16 residues. The CDR3 sequence is CASSWTGGTNDQPQHF. The CDR3 DNA follows: TGTGCCAGCTCATGGACCGGAGGGACAAATGATCAGCCCCAGCATTTT.

The chain links TRBV28 to TRBJ2-1; no reliable D call. The better agreement between TRBJ2-7 and the DNA end casts doubt on the J call. In germline, CDR1 is MDHEN, CDR2 SYDVKM. This CDR3 comprises 11 residues. The CDR3 sequence is CASSIHTEQYF. Here the CDR3 DNA reads TGTGCCAGCAGTATACACACCGAGCAGTACTTC.

This clonotype was seen a handful of times. The rearrangement joins TRBV20-1 to TRBJ2-5, with 8 bases matching TRBD1. The V and J ends lost 2 bases and 4 bases, in that order; junction bases with no gene match: 6. The CDR3 has 14 residues. CDR1 is DFQATT and CDR2 is SNEGSKA in the germline V gene (reference sequence). The CDR3 sequence is CSARLTGVRETQYF. In DNA, the CDR3 is TGCAGTGCTAGATTGACAGGGGTACGAGAGACCCAGTACTTC.

V and J are TRBV2 and TRBJ1-1; no clear D. Germline CDR1 and CDR2: SNHLY and FYNNEI. CDR3 length: 17 residues. V was trimmed by 10 bases and J by 0 bases, leaving 24 bases between them. Here the CDR3 reads CAIQTRADKNMNTEAFF. DNA for the CDR3: TGTGCCATACAGACGCGGGCAGATAAGAACATGAACACTGAAGCTTTCTTT.

This clonotype came up a few times. V gene TRBV12-3 or TRBV12-4 combines with J gene TRBJ1-1; D is undetermined. V was shortened by 7 bases and J by 6 bases, with 18 bases between the two germline ends. The CDR3 runs 14 residues. Here the CDR3 reads CASINVGLFAEAFF. The CDR3 coding sequence is TGTGCCAGCATTAACGTCGGTTTGTTCGCTGAAGCTTTCTTT.